Given below is one T cell receptor beta chain in context. It has no known antigen specificity. Base quality data are lacking; no much larger clone is found one base away. The entire amount of isolated RNA was reverse transcribed using the High Capacity cDNA Reverse Transcription Kit, so the sequenced TCRB transcripts were expressed ones. Deep immunoSEQ sequencing was applied to naive, central memory and regulatory T cell samples, giving an average of roughly 3.5 million total reads per sample. After sorted cells were lysed in RLT buffer, RNA was extracted with DNase-treated RNeasy Micro or Mini kits, with the choice depending on cell number. To prevent cross-contamination, every cell subset was processed on its own, while patient and healthy donor samples were processed together. TCRB sequences were amplified from cDNA with the immunoSEQ multiplex PCR, producing 87-bp fragments spanning the CDR3 region. The amplicons were sequenced using the Illumina HiSeq platform. In the paper's pipeline: Synthetic template baselines were used to correct PCR bias computationally, reads within Hamming distance 2 were collapsed, and singletons that could not be merged were discarded. By aligning reads against IMGT, V, D and J genes, CDR3 length, and insertions or deletions at six rearrangement sites were assigned. Within each subset, clonotype counts were normalized to sorted cell number, after which true diversity and Gini coefficients were computed with the tcR R package. The overlap coefficient, calculated on TCRB nucleotide sequences, was used to measure repertoire sharing. Out-of-frame TCRB sequences from naive cells were analyzed as a proxy for the pre-selection repertoire. TCRdb stores this immuneACCESS table with in-frame sequences only. Part of the clones is absent; in the studies checked, under half of the shortfall reflects unresolved V genes, and no reason is known for the rest. Clone size and V and J calls were adopted from that table, with D and trimming inferred from the DNA. The sample has some 360,000 clones on record, 20% of them singletons. The biggest ten clones account for 0.044% of the sample.

These data come from a study of beta chain features in type 1 diabetes listed by TCRdb under 2018. In the study overall: Patients and healthy donors did not differ in mean age, gender distribution, total cell number or subset yield. The study compared TCRB repertoires of sorted circulating CD4+ T cell subsets between recently diagnosed type 1 diabetes patients and matched healthy donors. Regulatory and stem cell-like memory subsets were isolated from only 8 patients and roughly eight healthy donors, whereas naive and central memory subsets came from all 28 donors. A total of roughly 100 million sorted cells were examined across all samples, and a strong correlation was observed between cell number per subset and RNA yield.

Each donor gave one peripheral blood draw, averaging roughly 120 mL, which was collected into heparinised tubes. A BD FACSAria II and a panel including CD45RO, CCR7, CD25, CD127, CD95 and CD27 were used to sort naive, central memory, regulatory and stem cell-like memory CD4+ T cells. Every sorted population had a purity above 95%. PBMCs were isolated immediately by Lymphoprep density gradient centrifugation and stained directly without culture. So that batch effects would be minimized, each experiment stained and sorted samples in pairs, pairing one healthy donor with one patient. On the study overall, not on this receptor specifically: In all four CD4+ subsets, TCRB CDR3 length was moderately but significantly shorter in type 1 diabetes patients. Because cDNA was sequenced instead of genomic DNA, activated cells with high expression could be over-represented, although the groups did not differ in activation or CD3 levels. The naive, central memory and regulatory TCRB repertoires appeared to resemble one another more closely among patients than among healthy donors. HLA sub-analyses involved small numbers of individuals, so any influence of HLA type on TCRB rearrangement remained unresolved. At VDJ recombination sites, type 1 diabetes patients had fewer insertions and more deleted nucleotides, which implies abnormalities in thymic rearrangement. Shorter templates might be favored by PCR, yet because patient and control samples were amplified and corrected together, any such skew would affect both groups equally.

Cut back by 10 bases and 8 bases, the V and J ends lie 21 bases apart. From a lookup of the germline V gene, CDR1 and CDR2 are MNHEY and SVGAGI. Including the terminal cysteine and phenylalanine, the CDR3 comprises 14 residues. Only the CDR3 DNA stays, 42 bases, in frame from base 1. The receptor's source is a woman aged 18-29 years in good health. The sequenced material came from naive CD4+ T cells from blood. Taken with the paper, the label for cell subset or site translates to: true naive CD4+ T cells. Rearrangement joined TRBV6-5 to TRBJ2-1; perhaps TRBD2 is the D gene, with 6 bases matching. The CDR3 region reads CAITREHVLYEQFF. The DNA is TGTGCCATCACCCGGGAGCATGTACTCTATGAGCAGTTCTTC.